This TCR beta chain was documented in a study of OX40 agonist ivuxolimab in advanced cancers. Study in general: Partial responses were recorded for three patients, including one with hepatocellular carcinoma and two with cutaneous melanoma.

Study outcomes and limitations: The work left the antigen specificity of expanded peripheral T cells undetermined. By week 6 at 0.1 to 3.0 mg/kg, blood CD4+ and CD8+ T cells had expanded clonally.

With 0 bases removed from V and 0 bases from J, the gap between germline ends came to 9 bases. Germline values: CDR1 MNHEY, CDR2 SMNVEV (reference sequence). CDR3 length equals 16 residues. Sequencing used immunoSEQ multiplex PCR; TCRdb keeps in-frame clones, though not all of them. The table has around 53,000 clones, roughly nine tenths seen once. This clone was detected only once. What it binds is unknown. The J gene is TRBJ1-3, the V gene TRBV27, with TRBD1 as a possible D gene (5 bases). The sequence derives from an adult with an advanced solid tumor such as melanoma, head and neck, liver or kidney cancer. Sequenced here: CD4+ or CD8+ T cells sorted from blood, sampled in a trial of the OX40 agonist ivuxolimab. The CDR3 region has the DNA TGTGCCAGCAGTTTATCTGGGGGTTTCTCTGGAAACACCATATATTTT. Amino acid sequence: CASSLSGGFSGNTIYF.